Following are 22 T cell receptor beta chains from one sample sequenced in a study of blood T cell repertoires in COVID-19. Generated by immunoSEQ multiplex PCR, the TCRdb table keeps only in-frame clones and is missing some. The top ten clones hold roughly 5.6% of a sample with 250,000 or so clones, more than 75% of them seen once. Input material: peripheral blood. These receptors all stem from a woman aged 55-70 years with COVID-19, enrolled during active disease.

The V gene is TRBV28, the J gene TRBJ2-3; perhaps TRBD2 as D (5 bases). There are 11 residues in the CDR3. Per germline, CDR1 MDHEN and CDR2 SYDVKM. Trimming cost V 7 bases and J 8 bases, with 10 bases left between them. CDR3 sequence: CASIFGLTQYF. The CDR3 DNA is TGTGCCAGCATTTTCGGACTTACGCAGTATTTT.

The rearrangement joins TRBV12-5 to TRBJ2-5; D unclear. V was trimmed by 3 bases and J by 5 bases, leaving 7 bases between them. This CDR3 spans 12 amino acids. Germline CDR1 LGHNT, CDR2 FRNRAP. CDR3 DNA: TGTGCTAGTGGTTTCCTTCCGGAGACCCAGTACTTC. Amino acids: CASGFLPETQYF. The whole variable domain, remainder taken from reference TRBV12-5 and TRBJ2-5, is DARVTQTPRHKVTEMGQEVTMRCQPILGHNTVFWYRQTMMQGLELLAYFRNRAPLDDSGMPKDRFSAEMPDATLATLKIQPSEPRDSAVYFCASGFLPETQYFGPGTRLLVL.

The CDR3 here is CSAGGNTEAFF. The CDR3 region has the DNA TGCAGTGCCGGGGGGAACACTGAAGCTTTCTTT. The gene calls are TRBV20-1 and TRBJ1-1; D might be TRBD1 (5 bases). With 6 bases removed from V and 1 base from J, the gap between germline ends came to 6 bases. This CDR3 comprises 11 residues. The germline gives CDR1 DFQATT, CDR2 SNEGSKA (reference sequence).

This chain connects TRBV6-2 or TRBV6-3 to TRBJ2-1; TRBD2 matches at 11 bases. J was trimmed by 8 bases and V by 0 bases; bases with no gene match: 9. Looked up from germline, CDR1 is MNHEY and CDR2 is SVGEGT. The CDR3 has 17 residues. CDR3 sequence (DNA): TGTGCCAGCAGTTACTCGGGCGTAATAGCGGGAGGGTATGAGCAGTTCTTC. Residues: CASSYSGVIAGGYEQFF.

The rearrangement links TRBV19 to TRBJ1-5; D is unresolved. Germline CDR1 and CDR2: LNHDA and SQIVND (reference sequence). This CDR3 region has 17 residues. V was pared by 3 bases and J by 2 bases, with 17 bases between. CDR3 sequence reads: CASSMGRGLHGNQPQHF. The CDR3 DNA is TGTGCCAGTAGTATGGGTCGCGGTCTACATGGCAATCAGCCCCAGCATTTT.

J is TRBJ1-5 and V is TRBV6-1; 8 nucleotides align to TRBD1. CDR1 and CDR2 from the germline V gene are MNHNS and SASEGT. Germline trimming cut 3 bases from V and 9 bases from J; bases unmatched to any gene: 7. The CDR3 loop spans 14 amino acids. CDR3 sequence (DNA): TGTGCCAGCAGTGACGGACAGGGACCTTGGCCCCAGCATTTT. Its translation is CASSDGQGPWPQHF.

V and J are TRBV28 and TRBJ2-3; D perhaps matches TRBD2 (5 bases). Deletions cut 5 bases from V and 2 bases from J, with 14 bases between. The length of the CDR3 is 15 residues. Per germline, CDR1 MDHEN and CDR2 SYDVKM. The CDR3 here is CASSPSGFNTDTQYF. The CDR3 DNA reads TGTGCCAGCAGTCCGAGCGGCTTCAACACAGATACGCAGTATTTT. Combining the CDR3 with reference TRBV28 and TRBJ2-3 gives the whole variable domain DVKVTQSSRYLVKRTGEKVFLECVQDMDHENMFWYRQDPGLGLRLIYFSYDVKMKEKGDIPEGYSVSREKKERFSLILESASTNQTSMYLCASSPSGFNTDTQYFGPGTRLTVL.

The chain links TRBV4-2 to TRBJ2-7; 11 bases agree with TRBD2. Germline assignment: CDR1 LGHNA and CDR2 YNFKEQ. The CDR3 loop spans 17 amino acids. J was trimmed by 6 bases and V by 3 bases; bases with no gene match: 13. The CDR3 DNA sequence: TGTGCCAGCAGCCAGGATTTACTAGCGGGAGAATTCCGCGAGCAGTACTTC. It yields the protein CASSQDLLAGEFREQYF.

The rearrangement links TRBV5-1 to TRBJ1-2; D not certain. V lost 3 bases to trimming and J lost 6 bases, with 18 bases between them. Germline CDR1 is SGHRS and CDR2 is YFSETQ. CDR3 length: 15 residues. The DNA for the CDR3 is TGCGCCAGCAGCTCTGGGTCTCAGGTCTCAAATGGCTACACCTTC. Protein product: CASSSGSQVSNGYTF.

V gene TRBV18 combines with J gene TRBJ1-4, with 7 nucleotides matching TRBD1. Germline-derived CDR1 and CDR2 are KGHSH and LQKENI. Germline trimming cut 3 bases from V and 0 bases from J; bases unmatched to any gene: 4. The CDR3 contains 16 residues. Here the CDR3 DNA reads TGTGCCAGCTCACCCGGGACAGTTGCAACTAATGAAAAACTGTTTTTT. Protein sequence: CASSPGTVATNEKLFF.

This chain uses TRBV4-1 with TRBJ1-2; TRBD1 might be the D (6 bases). Trimming pared 0 bases from V and 4 bases from J, leaving 18 bases between. The germline V gene has CDR1 MGHRA and CDR2 YSYEKL. CDR3 length: 17 amino acids. The CDR3 region has the DNA TGCGCCAGCAGCCAAGATCAACTTCGGACAGTAGGCTATGGCTACACCTTC. Protein sequence: CASSQDQLRTVGYGYTF.

A note on this clone: The same CDR3 also results from other DNA sequences found in this sample. J is TRBJ1-2 and V is TRBV30; TRBD1 aligns across 7 bases. The germline gives CDR1 GTSNPN, CDR2 SVGIG (reference sequence). The V gene end was trimmed by 2 bases and the J gene end by 5 bases; junction bases not matched to a gene: 5. This CDR3 spans 13 amino acids. CDR3 in DNA: TGTGCCTGGAGTCGGACAGGCGGGTATGGCTACACCTTC. The encoded protein is CAWSRTGGYGYTF.

This sequence joins TRBV3-1 (or the pseudogene TRBV3-2) and TRBJ1-1; unclear D gene. The CDR3 loop spans 14 amino acids. Germline CDR1 reads LGHDT; CDR2 reads YNNKEL (reference sequence). Trimming removed 1 base at V and 5 bases at J, with 11 bases between. CDR3 sequence (DNA): TGTGCCAGCAGCCAAGTTGCAGGTGTGACTGAAGCTTTCTTT. It encodes CASSQVAGVTEAFF.

The chain carries TRBV12-3 or TRBV12-4 and TRBJ2-1; possibly TRBD2 for D (5 bases). This CDR3 has 12 amino acids. Deletions cut 3 bases from V and 8 bases from J, with 8 bases between. CDR3 nucleotides: TGTGCCAGCAGTTTGGCGGGCTATGAGCAGTTCTTC. It translates to CASSLAGYEQFF.

V usage is TRBV19 and J usage is TRBJ2-6, with 9 nucleotides matching TRBD1. After removal of 1 base from V and 5 bases from J, the junction contained 3 bases not matched to a gene. This CDR3 has 16 residues. CDR1 is LNHDA, CDR2 SQIVND, per germline (reference sequence). The CDR3 DNA follows: TGTGCCAGTAGTATAGGGGGACAGGGAAGGGCCAACGTCCTGACTTTC. Translation: CASSIGGQGRANVLTF. The whole variable domain, filled in from reference TRBV19 and TRBJ2-6, reads DGGITQSPKYLFRKEGQNVTLSCEQNLNHDAMYWYRQDPGQGLRLIYYSQIVNDFQKGDIAEGYSVSREKKESFPLTVTSAQKNPTAFYLCASSIGGQGRANVLTFGAGSRLTVL.

The gene calls are TRBV10-3 and TRBJ1-5; the D is unclear. Germline V gene sequence: CDR1 ENHRY, CDR2 SYGVKD. V was trimmed by 4 bases and J by 4 bases, leaving 11 bases between them. The CDR3 runs 14 residues. The CDR3 DNA follows: TGTGCCATCAGTGTCAAGAGGGATAATCAGCCCCAGCATTTT. This encodes CAISVKRDNQPQHF.

The chain recombines TRBV30 with TRBJ1-5, with D perhaps matching TRBD1 (6 bases). From germline, CDR1 is GTSNPN and CDR2 SVGIG (reference sequence). The CDR3 spans 13 residues. The V end lost 2 bases, the J end lost 3 bases, and 8 bases lay between the germline ends. The CDR3 sequence is CAWSTGNNQPQHF. In DNA form, the CDR3 reads TGTGCCTGGAGTACAGGGAACAATCAGCCCCAGCATTTT. Based on the CDR3 plus reference TRBV30 and TRBJ1-5, the full variable domain is SQTIHQWPATLVQPVGSPLSLECTVEGTSNPNLYWYRQAAGRGLQLLFYSVGIGQISSEVPQNLSASRPQDRQFILSSKKLLLSDSGFYLCAWSTGNNQPQHFGDGTRLSIL.

This chain links TRBV6-5 with TRBJ2-5; tentative D call: TRBD1 (6 bases). The germline V gene encodes CDR1 MNHEY and CDR2 SVGAGI. Trimming took off 2 bases at V and 5 bases at J, with 6 bases between the two ends. The CDR3 length is 12 residues. The CDR3 sequence: CASSYRGETQYF. CDR3 coding DNA: TGTGCCAGCAGTTACAGGGGGGAGACCCAGTACTTC.

The chain uses TRBV21-1 and TRBJ2-1; the table names TRBD2, a call not compared with the DNA. TRBV21-1 is termed a pseudogene. The CDR3 runs 18 residues. In nucleotides, the CDR3 is TGTGCCAGCAGCAGGCCCCTGAGAGGAGGGATAAATTACAATGAGCAGTTCTTC. Translation: CASSRPLRGGINYNEQFF.

V gene TRBV28 combines with J gene TRBJ1-2; 9 nucleotides agree with TRBD1. Germline V gene lookup returns CDR1 MDHEN and CDR2 SYDVKM. V lost 6 bases to trimming and J lost 6 bases; unmatched junction nucleotides: 2. The CDR3 loop spans 12 amino acids. DNA of the CDR3: TGTGCCAGCAGCAGACAGGGGGATGGCTACACCTTC. Translating it yields CASSRQGDGYTF.

This chain connects TRBV5-4 to TRBJ2-2; TRBD2 might be the D (6 bases). Germline V lookup: CDR1 SGHNT, CDR2 YYREEE (reference sequence). V was cut by 2 bases and J by 2 bases, with 10 bases left in between. The CDR3 extends over 15 amino acids. The DNA for the CDR3 is TGTGCCAGCAGCTTTGGGACTCCAAACACCGGGGAGCTGTTTTTT. Translated: CASSFGTPNTGELFF. The full variable domain, in which reference TRBV5-4 and TRBJ2-2 provide the parts outside the CDR3, is ETGVTQSPTHLIKTRGQQVTLRCSSQSGHNTVSWYQQALGQGPQFIFQYYREEENGRGNFPPRFSGLQFPNYSSELNVNALELDDSALYLCASSFGTPNTGELFFGEGSRLTVL.

The rearrangement uses TRBV27 and TRBJ2-6; tentative D call: TRBD1 (6 bases). Trimming left V 2 bases short and J 2 bases short, with 13 bases between. Germline assignment: CDR1 MNHEY and CDR2 SMNVEV (reference sequence). This CDR3 contains 17 residues. CDR3 amino acids: CASSLIPGAPGANVLTF. CDR3 nucleotide sequence: TGTGCCAGCAGTTTAATTCCAGGGGCTCCTGGGGCCAACGTCCTGACTTTC. The full variable domain, its missing parts supplied by reference TRBV27 and TRBJ2-6, is EAQVTQNPRYLITVTGKKLTVTCSQNMNHEYMSWYRQDPGLGLRQIYYSMNVEVTDKGDVPEGYKVSRKEKRNFPLILESPSPNQTSLYFCASSLIPGAPGANVLTFGAGSRLTVL.